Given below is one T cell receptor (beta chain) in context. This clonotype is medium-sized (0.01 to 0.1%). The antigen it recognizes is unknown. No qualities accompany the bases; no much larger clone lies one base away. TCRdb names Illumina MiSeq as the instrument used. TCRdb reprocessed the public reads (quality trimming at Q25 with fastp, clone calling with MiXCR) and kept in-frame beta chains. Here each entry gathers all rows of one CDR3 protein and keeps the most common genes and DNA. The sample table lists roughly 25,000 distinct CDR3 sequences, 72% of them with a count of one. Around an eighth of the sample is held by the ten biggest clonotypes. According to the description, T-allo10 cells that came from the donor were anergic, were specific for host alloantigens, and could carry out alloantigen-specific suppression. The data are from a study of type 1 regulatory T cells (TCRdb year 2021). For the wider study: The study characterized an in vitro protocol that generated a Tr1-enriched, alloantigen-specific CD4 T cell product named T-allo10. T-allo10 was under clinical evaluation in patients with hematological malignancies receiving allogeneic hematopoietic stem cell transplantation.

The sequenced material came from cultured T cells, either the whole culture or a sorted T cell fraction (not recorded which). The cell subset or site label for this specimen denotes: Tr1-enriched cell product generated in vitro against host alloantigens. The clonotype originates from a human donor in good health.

The CDR3 protein: CASSTPSRDRGLMNTEAFF. Read as DNA, the sequence is TGTGCCAGCAGCACCCCCTCCCGGGACAGGGGACTTATGAACACTGAAGCTTTCTTT. The chain is assembled from TRBV7-8 and TRBJ1-1; TRBD1 matches 10 bases in the middle. The CDR3 covers 19 residues, taking in both the cysteine and the phenylalanine. Solely the CDR3 DNA is kept, with 57 bases framed from the first base. Taken from the germline V gene, the CDR1 and CDR2 loops are SGHVS and FQNEAQ. Germline trimming: 5 bases from V, 0 bases from J; junction bases outside gene matches: 15.